This TCR beta chain was captured by sequencing in a study of T cells in Graves' hyperthyroidism and ophthalmopathy. A lack of ophthalmopathy progression within 18 months defined stable Graves' hyperthyroidism. Thyroid ultrasound, orbital computed tomography, clinical symptoms, and serum thyroxine and TRAb underpinned diagnoses. Comment on this clonotype: Its antigen is still unknown.

Study outcomes and limitations: Most thyroid clonotypes that were expanded above 0.001 also turned up in blood. The authors' 13 V-J model separated ophthalmopathy from stable hyperthyroidism.

RNA transcripts yielded amplified TCR beta CDR3 regions. TCR CDR3 regions were first amplified by RT-PCR with HTBI primers. TCRdb reprocessed the multiplex PCR reads with MiXCR, giving one entry per CDR3 protein. The repertoire holds about 740,000 distinct CDR3 sequences, with roughly 15% as singletons. This sequence originates from a young woman with Graves' hyperthyroidism. Sample: blood.

CDR3 sequence: CASSPGSGVDYNEQFF. CDR3 coding DNA: TGTGCCAGCAGCCCAGGGTCGGGAGTCGACTACAATGAGCAGTTCTTC. The genes are TRBV7-9 and TRBJ2-1; D perhaps matches TRBD2 (6 bases). Germline lookup yields CDR1 SEHNR and CDR2 FQNEAQ (reference sequence). V gave up 5 bases and J gave up 3 bases, with 17 bases separating them. CDR3 length: 16 residues.